The 16 T cell receptor beta chains given below trace back to one sample, sequenced in a study of T cells in Graves' hyperthyroidism and ophthalmopathy. Template material for amplifying TCR beta CDR3 regions consisted of RNA transcripts. Using the HTBI primer set, a first-round RT-PCR was run on the TCR CDR3. TCRdb re-called the multiplex PCR reads through MiXCR, storing one row per CDR3 protein. The repertoire consists of 350,000 to 450,000 distinct CDR3 sequences, with about 14% occurring once and the leading ten covering about 11%. The sample taken for sequencing was blood. The receptors come from a woman between 55 and 75 years old with Graves' hyperthyroidism.

This clonotype has a count of ten or more. The chain couples TRBV10-3 to TRBJ2-5; perhaps D is TRBD1 or TRBD2 (5 bases each). Germline CDR1 is ENHRY and CDR2 is SYGVKD. V was trimmed by 3 bases and J by 3 bases, leaving 23 bases between them. CDR3 length: 18 amino acids. CDR3 sequence reads: CAISDNGAGTYNEETQYF. In DNA form, the CDR3 reads TGTGCCATCAGTGATAATGGGGCGGGTACTTACAACGAAGAGACCCAGTACTTC.

In its sample, this clonotype was seen many times. This rearrangement joins TRBV28 to TRBJ2-7; D possibly uses TRBD1 or TRBD2 (6 bases each). The V gene lost 7 bases and the J gene lost 3 bases, with 22 bases spanning the gap. Germline V gene sequence: CDR1 MDHEN, CDR2 SYDVKM. The CDR3 consists of 16 residues. As DNA, the CDR3 is TGTGCCAGCATTACTGAAGAGGGGGGTCGAGGCTACGAGCAGTACTTC. Amino acid sequence: CASITEEGGRGYEQYF.

This clonotype was seen at least ten times. This chain links TRBV10-1 with TRBJ2-2; 9 positions agree with TRBD2. This CDR3 spans 16 amino acids. V dropped 2 bases and J dropped 5; count of bases not matched to a gene: 6. Germline V CDR1 and CDR2: WNHNN, SYGVQD (reference sequence). This chain's CDR3 is CASSEVSLAGTGELFF. CDR3 DNA: TGCGCCAGCAGTGAGGTGTCCCTAGCGGGGACCGGGGAGCTGTTTTTT.

The table lists this clonotype with a few counts. The chain uses TRBV6-1 and TRBJ2-1, with TRBD2 matching over 12 bases. The CDR3 extends over 15 amino acids. The V and J ends lost 6 bases and 8 bases, in that order; junction bases with no gene match: 8. Per the germline V gene, CDR1 is MNHNS and CDR2 is SASEGT. The CDR3 sequence is CASSETSGSGDEQFF. The CDR3 region has the DNA TGTGCCAGCAGCGAGACTAGCGGGAGTGGCGATGAGCAGTTCTTC.

This chain connects TRBV5-1 to TRBJ2-7; a possible D gene is TRBD2 (6 bases). Germline loops: CDR1 SGHRS, CDR2 YFSETQ. The ends were cut back, 2 bases at V and 5 bases at J, with 11 bases in the middle. This CDR3 is 13 amino acids long. CDR3 sequence: CASSFGTPNEQYF. The CDR3 DNA reads as TGCGCCAGCAGCTTCGGGACTCCTAACGAGCAGTACTTC.

The sample holds many counts of this clonotype. The V call is TRBV5-1, the J call TRBJ2-7, with D unclear. The germline gives CDR1 SGHRS, CDR2 YFSETQ. The CDR3 is 14 residues long. V was shortened by 3 bases and J by 0 bases, with 10 bases between the two germline ends. DNA of the CDR3: TGCGCCAGCAGCTCGCAAATTACCTCCTACGAGCAGTACTTC. It is translated as CASSSQITSYEQYF.

In its sample, this clonotype was seen many times. The chain combines TRBV18 with TRBJ1-2, with D unresolved. The CDR3 totals 15 residues. The ends were cut back, 0 bases at V and 0 bases at J, with 8 bases in the middle. From germline, CDR1 is KGHSH and CDR2 LQKENI. Here the CDR3 reads CASSPPYTANYGYTF. The CDR3 DNA reads TGTGCCAGCTCACCACCATACACAGCTAACTATGGCTACACCTTC.

This clonotype was detected a few times. V and J are TRBV20-1 and TRBJ2-3; D perhaps matches TRBD1 (5 bases). Deletions cut 4 bases from V and 2 bases from J, with 10 bases between. Germline loops: CDR1 DFQATT, CDR2 SNEGSKA (reference sequence). The CDR3 extends over 13 amino acids. The CDR3 bases are TGCAGTGCTATTAAGGGGAACACAGATACGCAGTATTTT. As protein: CSAIKGNTDTQYF.

The J gene is TRBJ1-2, the V gene TRBV28; TRBD1 matches at 8 bases. CDR1 is MDHEN, CDR2 SYDVKM, per germline. After removal of 4 bases from V and 3 bases from J, the junction contained 4 bases not matched to a gene. CDR3 length: 14 amino acids. The CDR3 is CASSSSGGYYGYTF. CDR3 DNA sequence: TGTGCCAGCAGTTCATCAGGGGGCTACTATGGCTACACCTTC.

This clonotype was counted between two and nine times. The chain carries TRBV11-3 and TRBJ1-2, with D possibly TRBD1 on 6 matching bases. The CDR3 runs 15 residues. Trimming stripped 6 bases from V and 8 bases from J, with 22 bases between. In germline, CDR1 is SGHNT, CDR2 YENEEA. For the CDR3, the DNA is TGTGCCAGCAGAAAAACAGGGAGCAATTCAAGGGGCTACACCTTC. Protein product: CASRKTGSNSRGYTF. Together with reference TRBV11-3 and TRBJ1-2, the CDR3 gives the full variable domain: EAGVVQSPRYKIIEKKQPVAFWCNPISGHNTLYWYLQNLGQGPELLIRYENEEAVDDSQLPKDRFSAERLKGVDSTLKIQPAELGDSAVYLCASRKTGSNSRGYTFGSGTRLTVV.

This clonotype was recorded many times. The chain's CDR3 is CASSPTPQRDSYEQYF. CDR3 nucleotides: TGTGCCAGCAGCCCCACCCCTCAGCGGGACTCCTACGAGCAGTACTTC. The chain uses TRBV6-1 and TRBJ2-7; 7 positions match TRBD2. CDR3 size: 16 residues. J was trimmed by 0 bases and V by 6 bases; bases with no gene match: 11. CDR1 and CDR2 from the germline V gene are MNHNS and SASEGT.

The CDR3 bases are TGTGCCAGCAGTTCAGACAGGATTCCCACCGATACGCAGTATTTT. This sequence encodes CASSSDRIPTDTQYF. The rearrangement uses TRBV6-1 and TRBJ2-3; perhaps TRBD1 as D (6 bases). The germline V gene encodes CDR1 MNHNS and CDR2 SASEGT. There are 15 residues in the CDR3. Trimming removed 5 bases from V and 6 bases from J, with 18 bases in between.

In the case of this clonotype: A much larger clone lies a single base off, so this may be a read error. The chain employs TRBV10-1 and TRBJ1-5, with TRBD1 identical over 8 bases. J lost 3 bases, V lost 9 bases, and 16 bases had no gene match. CDR3 length: 17 amino acids. Per the germline V gene, CDR1 is WNHNN and CDR2 is SYGVQD (reference sequence). The CDR3 DNA reads TGCGCCAGTCCAACGACGATACCGGGACAGGACAATCAGCCCCAGCATTTT. Protein sequence: CASPTTIPGQDNQPQHF.

This clonotype was recorded many times. The V gene is TRBV24-1, the J gene TRBJ2-7; the D gene is possibly TRBD1 (6 bases). From germline, CDR1 is KGHDR and CDR2 SFDVKD. The ends were cut back, 9 bases at V and 4 bases at J, with 9 bases in the middle. This CDR3 contains 11 residues. In DNA form, the CDR3 reads TGTGCCACCGGACAGCGGTACGAGCAGTACTTC. This gives the protein CATGQRYEQYF.

This clonotype was seen repeatedly, ten times or more. CDR3 nucleotides: TGTGCCAGCAGCCAGACAGGGGGGGCAGATACGCAGTATTTT. This encodes CASSQTGGADTQYF. This chain joins TRBV5-6 and TRBJ2-3, with TRBD1 matching over 9 bases. V was clipped by 4 bases and J by 4 bases; unmatched bases: 4. This CDR3 contains 14 residues. Germline assignment: CDR1 SGHDT and CDR2 YYEEEE.

The chain carries TRBV25-1 and TRBJ2-6; D remains ambiguous. Germline CDR1 and CDR2: MGHDK and SYGVNS. The CDR3 has 16 residues. V was shortened by 5 bases and J by 0 bases, with 11 bases between the two germline ends. CDR3 amino acids: CASSPTFSSGANVLTF. Written as DNA, the CDR3 is TGTGCCAGCAGTCCCACCTTTAGCTCTGGGGCCAACGTCCTGACTTTC.